The 28 T cell receptor beta chains given below trace back to one sample, sequenced in a study of shared clonotypes between healthy human individuals. This table comes from immunoSEQ multiplex PCR, and its TCRdb copy is limited to in-frame clones, with some not included. Of 1,500,000 or so clones listed, about 96% are singletons. The sequenced sample was naive CD4+ T cells sorted from blood. Subset defined: CD45RA+ positively selected. All receptors derive from a man younger than 40 in good health.

The rearrangement joins TRBV27 to TRBJ2-5, with TRBD1 as a possible D gene (6 bases). With 8 bases removed from V and 0 bases from J, the gap between germline ends came to 10 bases. The CDR3 is 13 residues long. CDR1 MNHEY and CDR2 SMNVEV come from the germline V gene (reference sequence). The CDR3 region is CASRQVYQETQYF. The CDR3 region has the DNA TGTGCCAGCCGACAGGTGTACCAAGAGACCCAGTACTTC.

The chain links TRBV5-4 to TRBJ2-7; no definite D call. The CDR3 consists of 13 residues. CDR1 and CDR2 from the germline V gene are SGHNT and YYREEE (reference sequence). V dropped 0 bases and J dropped 2 bases, with 6 bases sitting between them. The CDR3 DNA reads as TGTGCCAGCAGCTTGGGCGGCCCCTACGAGCAGTACTTC. Translation gives CASSLGGPYEQYF.

This clone was seen a single time. This rearrangement joins TRBV7-2 to TRBJ2-3, with 8 positions matching TRBD2. Germline-derived CDR1 and CDR2 are SGHTA and FQGNSA. V lost 1 base and J lost 1; bases outside the gene matches: 10. The CDR3 spans 18 residues. In nucleotides, the CDR3 is TGTGCCAGCAGCTTAGTGGGTTCTAGCGGGCTTGGCACAGATACGCAGTATTTT. Protein product: CASSLVGSSGLGTDTQYF. Based on the CDR3 plus reference TRBV7-2 and TRBJ2-3, the full variable domain is GAGVSQSPSNKVTEKGKDVELRCDPISGHTALYWYRQSLGQGLEFLIYFQGNSAPDKSGLPSDRFSAERTGGSVSTLTIQRTQQEDSAVYLCASSLVGSSGLGTDTQYFGPGTRLTVL.

CDR3 loop: CASLGTGELFF. For the CDR3, the DNA is TGTGCCAGCCTGGGAACCGGGGAGCTGTTTTTT. V is TRBV6-1 and J is TRBJ2-2; D remains ambiguous. This CDR3 has 11 residues. The ends were cut back, 8 bases at V and 5 bases at J, with 6 bases in the middle. CDR1 is MNHNS, CDR2 SASEGT, per germline.

This chain links TRBV2 with TRBJ1-4; 7 bases are a match to TRBD1. Unmatched junction bases numbered 8, after V lost 10 bases and J lost 6 bases. CDR3 size: 13 residues. Germline V gives CDR1 SNHLY, CDR2 FYNNEI. As DNA, the CDR3 is TGTGCCAAGCGGCGGGACAGCCATGAAAAACTGTTTTTT. Protein product: CAKRRDSHEKLFF.

The rearrangement links TRBV4-2 to TRBJ2-1, with TRBD2 matching 11 bases. This CDR3 is 18 amino acids long. V lost 0 bases, J lost 0 bases, and 4 bases stayed unmatched. Germline V CDR1 and CDR2: LGHNA, YNFKEQ. The CDR3 nucleotides are TGTGCCAGCAGCCAAGAGGGACTAGCGGCTAGCTCCTACAATGAGCAGTTCTTC. Protein product: CASSQEGLAASSYNEQFF.

A note on this clone: The sample has other DNA sequences that encode this CDR3 too. The chain uses TRBV18 and TRBJ1-5; D might be TRBD1 (5 bases). This CDR3 contains 14 residues. With 4 bases removed from V and 4 bases from J, the gap between germline ends came to 11 bases. CDR1 and CDR2 (germline): KGHSH, LQKENI. The chain's CDR3 is CASSRGQGNQPQHF. In nucleotides, the CDR3 is TGTGCCAGCTCACGGGGCCAGGGAAATCAGCCCCAGCATTTT.

This clone has a single count. This chain joins TRBV29-1 and TRBJ2-7; D gene ambiguous. The CDR3 runs to 11 residues. The V gene's germline CDR1 is SQVTM and CDR2 ANQGSEA. Trimming took off 6 bases at V and 3 bases at J, with 9 bases between the two ends. The CDR3 sequence: CSVSEHYEQYF. The CDR3 coding sequence is TGCAGCGTCAGTGAGCACTACGAGCAGTACTTC.

The rearrangement joins TRBV5-1 to TRBJ2-5; maybe TRBD2 (5 bases). Between the trimmed V and J ends, which lost 5 bases and 1 base, there was a span of 12 bases. The CDR3 has 14 amino acids. Germline-derived CDR1 and CDR2 are SGHRS and YFSETQ. This chain's CDR3 is CASSKRGGQETQYF. In nucleotides, the CDR3 is TGCGCCAGCAGTAAGCGAGGAGGCCAAGAGACCCAGTACTTC.

The rearrangement joins TRBV6-6 to TRBJ2-2, with D unclear. V was shortened by 8 bases and J by 1 base, with 11 bases between the two germline ends. CDR1 is MNHNY and CDR2 is SVGAGI in the germline V gene (reference sequence). The CDR3 runs to 14 residues. The CDR3, as DNA: TGTGCCAGCGTCCACGGATTGAACACCGGGGAGCTGTTTTTT. Translating gives CASVHGLNTGELFF.

About this clone itself: One end of the junction varies from germline; a read error may be responsible. V usage is TRBV7-7 and J usage is TRBJ2-1; D uncertain. The germline CDR1 and CDR2 sequences are SSHAT and FNYEAQ (reference sequence). The CDR3 covers 14 residues. CDR3 bases: TGTGCTAGCAGCTTAAGCCTTACAGCCAATGAGCAGTTCTTC. It is translated as CASSLSLTANEQFF.

The chain recombines TRBV5-1 with TRBJ2-5; D possibly corresponds to TRBD1 (5 bases). The germline CDR1 and CDR2 sequences are SGHRS and YFSETQ. V lost 0 bases and J lost 4, with 16 bases in between. The CDR3 has 16 residues. The CDR3 DNA follows: TGCGCCAGCAGCTTGGGGGCCCTCGGAACAGGAGAGACCCAGTACTTC. This translates into CASSLGALGTGETQYF.

This chain links TRBV5-8 with TRBJ1-1; tentative D call: TRBD1 (6 bases). Germline CDR1 and CDR2: SGHTS and YDEGEE. The CDR3 contains 16 residues. V lost 1 base and J lost 3, with 16 bases in between. DNA for the CDR3: TGTGCCAGCAGCTTGTTTTACGGGGGCGAACACACTGAAGCTTTCTTT. It yields the protein CASSLFYGGEHTEAFF.

V is TRBV2 and J is TRBJ2-2, with D unclear. This CDR3 spans 18 amino acids. CDR1 is SNHLY, CDR2 FYNNEI, per germline. V lost 0 bases and J lost 0, with 14 bases in between. CDR3 region: CASSEARSSAANTGELFF. CDR3 DNA: TGTGCCAGCAGTGAAGCGCGTTCCTCGGCCGCGAACACCGGGGAGCTGTTTTTT.

The rearrangement uses TRBV18 and TRBJ2-4; no reliable D call. Trimming left V 3 bases short and J 0 bases short, with 12 bases between. The CDR3 totals 16 residues. Germline CDR1 reads KGHSH; CDR2 reads LQKENI. CDR3 nucleotide sequence: TGTGCCAGCTCACCTATACAAATAATAGCCAAAAACATTCAGTACTTC. This encodes CASSPIQIIAKNIQYF.

The chain uses TRBV5-4 and TRBJ2-2; 7 nucleotides match TRBD2. The CDR3 extends over 14 amino acids. V was pared by 3 bases and J by 6 bases, with 5 bases of the junction left unmatched. Germline assignment: CDR1 SGHNT and CDR2 YYREEE (reference sequence). The CDR3 sequence is CASSSEGGAGELFF. In DNA form, the CDR3 reads TGTGCCAGCAGCTCGGAGGGAGGGGCCGGGGAGCTGTTTTTT.

The rearrangement links TRBV18 to TRBJ2-1, with TRBD2 identical over 11 bases. Looked up from germline, CDR1 is KGHSH and CDR2 is LQKENI. The CDR3 totals 20 residues. Unmatched junction bases numbered 21, after V lost 3 bases and J lost 8 bases. The CDR3 spells CASSPSSGTSGLYPSHEQFF. The CDR3 DNA reads as TGTGCCAGCTCACCTAGCTCGGGGACTAGCGGACTATATCCTTCCCATGAGCAGTTCTTC.

The chain has TRBV18 and TRBJ2-3, with 9 positions matching TRBD2. The ends lost 10 bases at V and 4 bases at J; junction bases unmatched: 12. The germline V gene has CDR1 KGHSH and CDR2 LQKENI. The CDR3 covers 15 residues. In DNA form, the CDR3 reads TGTGCCACCGCCGAGGGACTAGCAGGAGCAGATACGCAGTATTTT. It yields the protein CATAEGLAGADTQYF.

This chain uses TRBV5-1 with TRBJ2-3; possible D gene TRBD1, 6 bases. The CDR3 is made up of 15 amino acids. The germline V and J ends were trimmed by 0 bases and 4 bases, with 12 bases remaining between them. Germline CDR1 reads SGHRS; CDR2 reads YFSETQ. The CDR3: CASSLDRAFADTQYF. The CDR3 DNA reads as TGCGCCAGCAGCTTGGACAGGGCCTTTGCAGATACGCAGTATTTT.

The rearrangement links TRBV6-5 to TRBJ1-1, with D perhaps TRBD1 (6 bases). V lost 6 bases, J lost 10 bases, and 18 bases lay in between. Germline CDR1 and CDR2: MNHEY and SVGAGI. This CDR3 comprises 13 residues. The CDR3: CASRLRTARGAFF. For the CDR3, the DNA is TGTGCCAGCAGACTCCGGACAGCCCGAGGAGCTTTCTTT.

This chain uses TRBV6-5 with TRBJ1-1; D is unresolved. This CDR3 spans 11 amino acids. Germline V CDR1 and CDR2: MNHEY, SVGAGI. Trimming stripped 8 bases from V and 4 bases from J, with 8 bases between. The CDR3 nucleotides are TGTGCCAGCGGGTGGGGCACTGAAGCTTTCTTT. It codes for CASGWGTEAFF.

The genes are TRBV6-1 and TRBJ2-3; no firm D call. V was shortened by 2 bases and J by 1 base, with 22 bases between the two germline ends. Germline V lookup: CDR1 MNHNS, CDR2 SASEGT. This CDR3 is 19 amino acids long. DNA of the CDR3: TGTGCCAGCAGTGAATCTCGCCGTGCAAAAAGGTGGGGCACAGATACGCAGTATTTT. Its translation: CASSESRRAKRWGTDTQYF.

The chain combines TRBV5-6 with TRBJ2-5, with 13 bases matching TRBD2. The V segment lost 4 bases and the J segment 5 bases; nucleotides outside the gene matches: 5. This CDR3 has 15 amino acids. CDR1 SGHDT and CDR2 YYEEEE come from the germline V gene. CDR3 residues: CASSERTSGSETQYF. CDR3 nucleotides: TGTGCCAGCAGCGAAAGGACTAGCGGGAGTGAGACCCAGTACTTC.

The chain employs TRBV5-1 and TRBJ2-5; perhaps TRBD2 as D (7 bases). This CDR3 is built from 15 residues. From germline, CDR1 is SGHRS and CDR2 YFSETQ. The V end lost 6 bases, the J end lost 5 bases, and 20 bases lay between the germline ends. The chain's CDR3 is CASNRGGPERETQYF. DNA for the CDR3: TGCGCCAGCAACCGCGGGGGCCCCGAAAGGGAGACCCAGTACTTC.

J is TRBJ1-1 and V is TRBV2; 7 bases line up with TRBD1. This CDR3 has 14 amino acids. Germline CDR1 is SNHLY and CDR2 is FYNNEI. V trimming: 2 bases; J trimming: 7 bases; junction bases outside the gene matches: 7. CDR3 amino acids: CASSERMGDSEAFF. CDR3 DNA: TGTGCCAGCAGTGAACGCATGGGGGACAGTGAAGCTTTCTTT.

The chain couples TRBV6-4 to TRBJ2-6; no reliable D call. There are 14 residues in the CDR3. V lost 5 bases to trimming and J lost 0 bases, with 5 bases between them. Germline V gene lookup returns CDR1 MRHNA and CDR2 SNTAGT. The CDR3 DNA reads TGTGCCAGCAGTCCAAACTCTGGGGCCAACGTCCTGACTTTC. Protein: CASSPNSGANVLTF.

This chain joins TRBV5-4 and TRBJ2-3; 9 bases are shared with TRBD2. This CDR3 is 15 amino acids long. V lost 0 bases to trimming and J lost 2 bases; unmatched junction nucleotides: 1. Per germline, CDR1 SGHNT and CDR2 YYREEE (reference sequence). CDR3 region: CASSLGTSVTDTQYF. In nucleotides, the CDR3 is TGTGCCAGCAGCTTGGGGACTAGCGTCACAGATACGCAGTATTTT. The entire variable domain, with the rest obtained from reference TRBV5-4 and TRBJ2-3, is as follows: ETGVTQSPTHLIKTRGQQVTLRCSSQSGHNTVSWYQQALGQGPQFIFQYYREEENGRGNFPPRFSGLQFPNYSSELNVNALELDDSALYLCASSLGTSVTDTQYFGPGTRLTVL.

The chain has TRBV5-4 and TRBJ1-1; D not certain. Germline V CDR1 and CDR2: SGHNT, YYREEE (reference sequence). Trimming pared 2 bases from V and 2 bases from J, leaving 7 bases between. CDR3 length: 13 residues. The CDR3 DNA follows: TGTGCCAGCAGCTTAATCTTAAACACTGAAGCTTTCTTT. As protein: CASSLILNTEAFF.